A single sample gave rise to the 26 T cell receptor beta chains below, sequenced in a study of T cell responses to AZD1222 COVID-19 vaccine. The data were produced by immunoSEQ multiplex PCR, yet TCRdb's version contains in-frame clones alone and is incomplete. The sample records under 200,000 clones, 85% to 95% being singletons. The sample here was peripheral blood, taken 28 days after the second dose of the MenACWY control vaccine. The receptors originated from an adult who received the MenACWY meningococcal vaccine as a control.

The V gene is TRBV19, the J gene TRBJ1-1; 10 bases map to TRBD1. V lost 6 bases, J lost 6 bases, and 7 bases stayed unmatched. This CDR3 region has 14 residues. Germline assignment: CDR1 LNHDA and CDR2 SQIVND (reference sequence). The chain's CDR3 is CASSPPGQGSEAFF. The CDR3 nucleotides read TGTGCCAGTAGCCCCCCGGGACAGGGGTCTGAAGCTTTCTTT. Full variable domain (missing parts from reference TRBV19 and TRBJ1-1): DGGITQSPKYLFRKEGQNVTLSCEQNLNHDAMYWYRQDPGQGLRLIYYSQIVNDFQKGDIAEGYSVSREKKESFPLTVTSAQKNPTAFYLCASSPPGQGSEAFFGQGTRLTVV.

V gene TRBV27 combines with J gene TRBJ1-2, with TRBD1 matching over 7 bases. The CDR3 totals 12 residues. Germline assignment: CDR1 MNHEY and CDR2 SMNVEV (reference sequence). V was clipped by 6 bases and J by 2 bases; unmatched bases: 0. This CDR3 reads CASRTGNYGYTF. The DNA for the CDR3 is TGTGCCAGCAGGACAGGGAACTATGGCTACACCTTC.

V usage is TRBV9 and J usage is TRBJ2-7, with D possibly being TRBD1 or TRBD2 (6 bases each). The CDR3 loop spans 13 amino acids. Looked up from germline, CDR1 is SGDLS and CDR2 is YYNGEE. The ends were cut back, 4 bases at V and 6 bases at J, with 14 bases in the middle. CDR3 in DNA: TGTGCCAGCAGCCCGTGGGGGGCCCTCGAGCAGTACTTC. Translating it yields CASSPWGALEQYF.

J is TRBJ2-1 and V is TRBV18, with 12 bases fitting TRBD2. CDR1 and CDR2 (germline): KGHSH, LQKENI. The CDR3 is made up of 17 amino acids. V trimming: 6 bases; J trimming: 2 bases; junction bases outside the gene matches: 8. CDR3 region: CASSLASGRGTYNEQFF. DNA of the CDR3: TGTGCCAGCTCTTTGGCTAGCGGGAGGGGTACCTACAATGAGCAGTTCTTC.

The rearrangement links TRBV18 to TRBJ1-6; 8 nucleotides align to TRBD1. Looked up from germline, CDR1 is KGHSH and CDR2 is LQKENI. The CDR3 has 19 residues. Unmatched junction bases numbered 7, after V lost 0 bases and J lost 0 bases. The CDR3 bases are TGTGCCAGCTCACCACCGGGCTGGGACAGGAGCTCCTATAATTCACCCCTCCACTTT. Protein: CASSPPGWDRSSYNSPLHF.

The CDR3 nucleotides are TGTGCCAGCAGTCCGACTAGTAGGTACGAGCAGTACTTC. It encodes CASSPTSRYEQYF. V usage is TRBV28 and J usage is TRBJ2-7; TRBD2 is a possible D gene (6 bases). Germline values: CDR1 MDHEN, CDR2 SYDVKM. The V and J ends lost 5 bases and 4 bases respectively, with 12 bases between them. The CDR3 sequence is 13 residues long.

The chain joins TRBV25-1 to TRBJ2-1; D is possibly TRBD1 (6 bases). The CDR3 totals 15 residues. V was pared by 3 bases and J by 1 base, with 10 bases between. Germline V CDR1 and CDR2: MGHDK, SYGVNS. CDR3 protein: CASSDRDKSYNEQFF. DNA of the CDR3: TGTGCCAGCAGTGACCGGGACAAATCCTACAATGAGCAGTTCTTC.

The chain is built from TRBV12-5 and TRBJ2-1; 7 bases are shared with TRBD2. CDR3 length equals 19 residues. The ends lost 1 base at V and 3 bases at J; junction bases unmatched: 15. CDR1 LGHNT and CDR2 FRNRAP come from the germline V gene. The CDR3 DNA follows: TGTGCTAGTGGTTTGGGTACGGGGACTATCCGCTCGGGCTACAATGAGCAGTTCTTC. Its protein product is CASGLGTGTIRSGYNEQFF.

The chain joins TRBV18 to TRBJ2-7; TRBD2 aligns across 11 bases. The CDR3 covers 14 residues. Germline lookup yields CDR1 KGHSH and CDR2 LQKENI. V lost 6 bases to trimming and J lost 5 bases; unmatched junction nucleotides: 6. The CDR3 DNA reads as TGTGCCAGCTCCTCTAGCGGGAGGCCCCACGAGCAGTACTTC. Amino acid sequence: CASSSSGRPHEQYF.

The chain has TRBV7-2 and TRBJ1-2; D perhaps matches TRBD1 (6 bases). This CDR3 contains 12 residues. V lost 2 bases and J 6 bases, leaving 7 bases between the germline ends. Germline CDR1 is SGHTA and CDR2 is FQGNSA. Written as DNA, the CDR3 is TGTGCCAGCAGCTTAAACAGGGATGGCTACACCTTC. As protein: CASSLNRDGYTF.

The chain employs TRBV27 and TRBJ2-1; D is possibly TRBD1 or TRBD2 (9 bases each). Germline CDR1 is MNHEY and CDR2 is SMNVEV (reference sequence). Deletions cut 4 bases from V and 10 bases from J, with 29 bases between. CDR3 length: 18 amino acids. DNA for the CDR3: TGTGCCAGCAGTTCCACCCCCCCACAGGGGGCTCTAGCGGGAGAGCAGTTCTTC. It encodes CASSSTPPQGALAGEQFF.

Only one count was recorded for this clone. The chain combines TRBV19 with TRBJ1-1, with TRBD1 matching over 10 bases. The CDR3 has 16 amino acids. With 9 bases clipped from V and 4 bases from J, the junction kept 14 bases outside the gene matches. Germline CDR1 LNHDA, CDR2 SQIVND (reference sequence). The CDR3 nucleotides read TGTGCCAGCACTACCGGGACAGGGGTTATAGGCACTGAAGCTTTCTTT. Amino acid sequence: CASTTGTGVIGTEAFF. Complete variable domain (other parts from reference TRBV19 and TRBJ1-1): DGGITQSPKYLFRKEGQNVTLSCEQNLNHDAMYWYRQDPGQGLRLIYYSQIVNDFQKGDIAEGYSVSREKKESFPLTVTSAQKNPTAFYLCASTTGTGVIGTEAFFGQGTRLTVV.

Only one count was recorded for this clone. The chain combines TRBV29-1 with TRBJ2-2; D could derive from TRBD1 or TRBD2 (6 bases each). Germline V gene data show CDR1 as SQVTM and CDR2 as ANQGSEA. CDR3 length equals 14 residues. V was clipped by 6 bases and J by 0 bases, with 11 bases between them. CDR3 coding DNA: TGCAGCGTGGAGGGGGTCGCGAACACCGGGGAGCTGTTTTTT. The encoded protein is CSVEGVANTGELFF.

This chain links TRBV20-1 with TRBJ2-3, with 12 bases fitting TRBD2. This CDR3 comprises 16 residues. Germline CDR1 reads DFQATT; CDR2 reads SNEGSKA (reference sequence). V gave up 3 bases and J gave up 3 bases; unmatched junction bases: 7. CDR3 sequence reads: CSASGRLAGETDTQYF. The DNA for the CDR3 is TGCAGTGCTAGTGGCCGACTAGCGGGGGAAACAGATACGCAGTATTTT.

The chain employs TRBV18 and TRBJ2-1; 11 positions agree with TRBD2. Looked up from germline, CDR1 is KGHSH and CDR2 is LQKENI. This CDR3 is built from 16 residues. Trimming at V came to 3 bases and at J to 3 bases, leaving 4 bases not matched to a gene. The DNA for the CDR3 is TGTGCCAGCTCACCGACTAGCGGGAAAGACTACAATGAGCAGTTCTTC. This gives the protein CASSPTSGKDYNEQFF.

This chain uses TRBV10-2 with TRBJ2-6; TRBD1 or TRBD2 may be the D gene (5 bases each). This CDR3 spans 18 amino acids. Germline V gives CDR1 WSHSY, CDR2 SAAADI. V was shortened by 1 base and J by 0 bases, with 13 bases between the two germline ends. CDR3 bases: TGCGCCAGCAGTGAGTTCGGGACGGCTTACTCTGGGGCCAACGTCCTGACTTTC. It translates to CASSEFGTAYSGANVLTF.

The chain uses TRBV24-1 and TRBJ1-2; the D is unclear. V shed 0 bases and J shed 4 bases, with 2 bases lying between them. The germline V gene encodes CDR1 KGHDR and CDR2 SFDVKD. The CDR3 totals 12 residues. In DNA, the CDR3 is TGTGCCACCAGTGATTTGCTCTATGGCTACACCTTC. It codes for CATSDLLYGYTF.

The gene calls are TRBV7-9 and TRBJ2-7, with TRBD1 matching over 7 bases. V trimming: 0 bases; J trimming: 13 bases; junction bases outside the gene matches: 15. The CDR3 runs 15 residues. Germline V lookup: CDR1 SEHNR, CDR2 FQNEAQ (reference sequence). CDR3 in DNA: TGTGCCAGCAGCTTAGCTGACGGGCGACAGGGAAAGGAATACTTC. This translates into CASSLADGRQGKEYF.

This clone has just one count. The chain links TRBV24-1 to TRBJ2-7; 7 bases line up with TRBD2. This CDR3 has 16 amino acids. The V and J ends lost 2 bases and 0 bases, in that order; junction bases with no gene match: 6. CDR1 KGHDR and CDR2 SFDVKD come from the germline V gene. The CDR3 here is CATSDSTSSSSYEQYF. The CDR3 DNA sequence: TGTGCCACCAGTGATTCGACTAGCTCAAGCTCCTACGAGCAGTACTTC.

This chain joins TRBV11-3 and TRBJ1-2; D remains ambiguous. The germline V gene encodes CDR1 SGHNT and CDR2 YENEEA. Trimming stripped 4 bases from V and 8 bases from J, with 11 bases between. The CDR3 has 12 amino acids. Here the CDR3 reads CASSSLSDGYTF. The CDR3 DNA reads TGTGCCAGCAGCTCACTCTCGGACGGCTACACCTTC.

Only one count was recorded for this clone. This CDR3 is CAWSGKIRVFYNSPLHF. CDR3 DNA: TGTGCCTGGAGTGGCAAAATAAGGGTTTTCTATAATTCACCCCTCCACTTT. The chain links TRBV30 to TRBJ1-6; D is unresolved. This CDR3 is 17 amino acids long. The germline V gene encodes CDR1 GTSNPN and CDR2 SVGIG (reference sequence). Trimming removed 1 base from V and 3 bases from J, with 16 bases in between. Based on the CDR3 plus reference TRBV30 and TRBJ1-6, the full variable domain is SQTIHQWPATLVQPVGSPLSLECTVEGTSNPNLYWYRQAAGRGLQLLFYSVGIGQISSEVPQNLSASRPQDRQFILSSKKLLLSDSGFYLCAWSGKIRVFYNSPLHFGNGTRLTVT.

This rearrangement joins TRBV4-1 to TRBJ2-3; D remains unclear. Trimming removed 0 bases at V and 4 bases at J, with 2 bases between. This CDR3 has 12 residues. Germline V CDR1 and CDR2: MGHRA, YSYEKL. CDR3 in amino acids: CASSQESDTQYF. The CDR3 DNA is TGCGCCAGCAGCCAAGAATCAGATACGCAGTATTTT.

J is TRBJ1-4 and V is TRBV6-5; no clear D. The CDR3 has 12 residues. CDR1 MNHEY and CDR2 SVGAGI come from the germline V gene. In DNA, the CDR3 is TGTGCTGGGTCATCGACTAATGAAAAACTGTTTTTT. Amino acids: CAGSSTNEKLFF.

J is TRBJ1-5 and V is TRBV11-2; perhaps TRBD1 as D (6 bases). Per germline, CDR1 SGHAT and CDR2 FQNNGV. V was trimmed by 5 bases and J by 5 bases, leaving 16 bases between them. This CDR3 has 15 residues. The CDR3, as DNA: TGTGCCAGCAGCCATCGTGAAGGGGGACATCAGCCCCAGCATTTT. This encodes CASSHREGGHQPQHF.

The genes are TRBV28 and TRBJ2-1, with TRBD2 matching 9 bases. CDR3 size: 15 residues. Germline V gives CDR1 MDHEN, CDR2 SYDVKM. V lost 7 bases, J lost 10 bases, and 14 bases stayed unmatched. The CDR3 sequence: CASTRAGGLLGEQFF. CDR3 bases: TGTGCCAGCACCCGAGCGGGAGGCCTCCTTGGGGAGCAGTTCTTC.

The V call is TRBV7-3, the J call TRBJ2-1; no clear D gene. Germline V lookup: CDR1 SGHTA, CDR2 FQGTGA. The CDR3 totals 13 residues. Trimming took off 3 bases at V and 3 bases at J, with 6 bases between the two ends. The CDR3 loop is CASSFGYYNEQFF. CDR3 sequence (DNA): TGTGCCAGCAGCTTTGGCTACTACAATGAGCAGTTCTTC.